This TCR beta chain was observed in a study of early T cells in non-severe SARS-CoV-2 infection. TCRdb reanalysed the 5' RACE reads using MiXCR and keeps one entry per CDR3 protein. The table records approximately 99,000 distinct CDR3 sequences, about 12% of them present only once. A note on this clonotype: Its antigen is unidentified.

Study findings and constraints: Anti-spike CD8 responses were favored in VDJdb matching, and private and CD4 specificities were missed.

This TCR was sampled from an adult who was a healthcare worker with PCR-confirmed SARS-CoV-2 infection or an uninfected control (not recorded which). Sequencing was performed on whole blood.

The CDR3 loop is CASSPPGGRNYEQYF. The CDR3 nucleotides are TGTGCCAGCAGCCCCCCGGGTGGACGCAACTACGAGCAGTACTTC. V is TRBV7-9 and J is TRBJ2-7; D is uncertain. CDR3 length equals 15 residues. The V end lost 5 bases, the J end lost 3 bases, and 17 bases lay between the germline ends. Germline V gene lookup returns CDR1 SEHNR and CDR2 FQNEAQ (reference sequence).